This T cell receptor beta chain emerged from a study of cytomegalovirus exposure and HLA in healthy donors. Overall study findings and caveats: Most TCR beta V segments were productive about 90% or about 30% of the time in an earlier analysis. Most subjects' HLA-A and HLA-B alleles were reportedly predicted from TCR beta sequences.

The PCR made use of 60 Vbeta and 13 Jbeta primers. The method was immunoSEQ multiplex PCR; TCRdb's version includes in-frame clones alone and lacks a portion of them. The profile shows roughly 180,000 clones, around 85% of them singletons. Of note for this clone: Its antigen is unknown.

The CDR3 is 18 amino acids. V was pared by 1 base and J by 0 bases, with 19 bases between. Germline V gene sequence: CDR1 SGHRS, CDR2 YFSETQ. The TCR sequence derives from a man aged 18 to 30 in good health and CMV-seropositive. V usage is TRBV5-1 and J usage is TRBJ2-5, with D possibly being TRBD2 (6 bases). The sample comprised PBMCs. The CDR3 spells CASSLKDSGTPYQETQYF. CDR3 DNA sequence: TGCGCCAGCAGCTTGAAGGACTCCGGGACTCCCTACCAAGAGACCCAGTACTTC.